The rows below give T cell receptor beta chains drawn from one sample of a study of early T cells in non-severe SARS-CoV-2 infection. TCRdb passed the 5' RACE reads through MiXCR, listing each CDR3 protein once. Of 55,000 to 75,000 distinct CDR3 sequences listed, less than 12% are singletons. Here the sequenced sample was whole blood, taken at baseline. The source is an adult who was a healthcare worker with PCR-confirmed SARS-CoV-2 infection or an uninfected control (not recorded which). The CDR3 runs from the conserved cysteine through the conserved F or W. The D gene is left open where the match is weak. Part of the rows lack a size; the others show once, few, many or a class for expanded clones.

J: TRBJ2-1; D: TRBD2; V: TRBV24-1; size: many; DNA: TGTGCCACCAGTGATTTGCGGGCTAGCGGGAGGATTAGTGAGCAGTTCTTC; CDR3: CATSDLRASGRISEQFF
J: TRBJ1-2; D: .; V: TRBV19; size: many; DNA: TGTGCCAGTAGTTTCGGACCGCCTGGCTACACCTTC; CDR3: CASSFGPPGYTF
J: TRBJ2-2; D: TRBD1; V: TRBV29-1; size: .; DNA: TGCAGCGTTGAAAACCTGCAGGGGGCGTTGTTTTTT; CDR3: CSVENLQGALFF
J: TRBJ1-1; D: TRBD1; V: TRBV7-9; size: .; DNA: TGTGCCAGTGACAGGGAGACCTCAGTAGAAGCTTTCTTT; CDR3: CASDRETSVEAFF
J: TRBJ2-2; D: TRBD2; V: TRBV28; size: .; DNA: TGTGCCAGCAGTTTACCCGGGACTAGAACCGGGGAGCTGTTTTTT; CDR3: CASSLPGTRTGELFF
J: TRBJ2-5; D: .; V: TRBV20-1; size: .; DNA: TGCAGTGCTACGCCCGGGTTCCAAGAGACCCAGTACTTC; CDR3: CSATPGFQETQYF
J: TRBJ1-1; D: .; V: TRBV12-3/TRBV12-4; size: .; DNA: TGTGCCAGCAGTTTTACAGGGTACACTGAAGCTTTCTTT; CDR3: CASSFTGYTEAFF
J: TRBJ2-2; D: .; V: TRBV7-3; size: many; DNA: TGTGCCAGCAGCTTAAAGCCAGGGCGGAGCGGGGAGCTGTTTTTT; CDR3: CASSLKPGRSGELFF
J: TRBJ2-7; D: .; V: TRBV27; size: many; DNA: TGTGCCAGCAGTTTATGGAGTTCGGACGAGCAGTACTTC; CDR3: CASSLWSSDEQYF
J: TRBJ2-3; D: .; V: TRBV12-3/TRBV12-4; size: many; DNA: TGTGCCAGCAGCCCCGGGACAAGGGATACGCAGTATTTT; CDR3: CASSPGTRDTQYF
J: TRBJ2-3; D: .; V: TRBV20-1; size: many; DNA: TGCAGTGCCCCTGGAGGCCCGACTAGCACAGATACGCAGTATTTT; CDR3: CSAPGGPTSTDTQYF
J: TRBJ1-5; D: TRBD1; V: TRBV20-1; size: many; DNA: TGCAGTGCTAAGACAGGGATCAAGAATCAGCCCCAGCATTTT; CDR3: CSAKTGIKNQPQHF
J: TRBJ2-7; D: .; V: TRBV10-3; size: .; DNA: TGTGCCATCAGTGAGCGGGAGTCTCACTCCTACGAGCAGTACTTC; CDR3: CAISERESHSYEQYF
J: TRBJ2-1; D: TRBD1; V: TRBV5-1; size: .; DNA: TGCGCCAGCAGTTTTGACAGGGGTGGGTCCTACAATGAGCAGTTCTTC; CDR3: CASSFDRGGSYNEQFF
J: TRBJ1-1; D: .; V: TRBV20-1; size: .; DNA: TGCAGTGCTAGAGGAGGGGACGAAGCTTTCTTT; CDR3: CSARGGDEAFF
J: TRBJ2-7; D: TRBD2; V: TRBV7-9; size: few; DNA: TGTGCCAGCACCCCGTTGGGTACTAGCGGGGCCTACGAGCAGTACTTC; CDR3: CASTPLGTSGAYEQYF
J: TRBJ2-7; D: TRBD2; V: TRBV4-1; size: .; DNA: TGCGCCAGCAGCCAATGGGGACTAGCGGGCTACGAGCAGTACTTC; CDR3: CASSQWGLAGYEQYF
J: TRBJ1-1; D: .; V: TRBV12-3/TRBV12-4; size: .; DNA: TGTGCCAGCAGTCCACAGGGAGTGACTGAAGCTTTCTTT; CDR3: CASSPQGVTEAFF
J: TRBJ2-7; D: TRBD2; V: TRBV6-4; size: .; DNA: TGTGCCAGCCATAACCAGCGGGGCCTCGAGCAGTACTTC; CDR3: CASHNQRGLEQYF
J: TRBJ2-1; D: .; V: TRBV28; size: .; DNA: TGTGCCAGCAGTTTTCTCCTTATCGGGCATAAACTAGGGTACAATGAGCAGTTCTTC; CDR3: CASSFLLIGHKLGYNEQFF
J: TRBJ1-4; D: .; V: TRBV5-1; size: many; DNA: TGCGCCAGCAGCTTGGGAACACGTCCAACTAATGAAAAACTGTTTTTT; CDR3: CASSLGTRPTNEKLFF
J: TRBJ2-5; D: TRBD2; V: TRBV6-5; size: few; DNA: TGTGCCAGCAGTTACGTACTAGCGGGGCAAGAGACCCAGTACTTC; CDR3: CASSYVLAGQETQYF
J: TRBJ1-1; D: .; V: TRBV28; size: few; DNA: TGTGCCAGCATTTACGGGGGTTCTGGGGCTTTCTTT; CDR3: CASIYGGSGAFF
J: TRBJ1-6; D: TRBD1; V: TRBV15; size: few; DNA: TGTGTCACCAGCAGAGAATATCCGGGACAGAATAATTCACCCCTCCACTTT; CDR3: CVTSREYPGQNNSPLHF
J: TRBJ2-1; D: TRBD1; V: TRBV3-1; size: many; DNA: TGTGCCAGCAGCCAAGTCCCGGGACAGGCACGAGGTTCCTACAATGAGCAGTTCTTC; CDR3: CASSQVPGQARGSYNEQFF
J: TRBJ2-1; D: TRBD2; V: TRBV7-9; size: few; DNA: TGTGCCAGCAGCTTGGTTGCGGGAGGTGCAGCTGAGCAGTTCTTC; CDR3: CASSLVAGGAAEQFF
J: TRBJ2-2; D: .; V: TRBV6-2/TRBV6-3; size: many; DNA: TGTGCCAGCTCCGACCCTCGGAGCCACACCGGGGAGCTGTTTTTT; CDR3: CASSDPRSHTGELFF
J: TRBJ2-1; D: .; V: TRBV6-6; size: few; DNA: TGTGCCAGCAGTTATCTACTAAGCAATGAGCAGTTCTTC; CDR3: CASSYLLSNEQFF
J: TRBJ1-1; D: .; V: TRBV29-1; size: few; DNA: TGCAGCGTTCGATCAGGGGCGATGAACACTGAAGCTTTCTTT; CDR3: CSVRSGAMNTEAFF
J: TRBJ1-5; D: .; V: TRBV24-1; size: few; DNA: TGTGCCACCAGTCCGGGGGGGGTGAGAAATCAGCCCCAGCATTTT; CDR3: CATSPGGVRNQPQHF
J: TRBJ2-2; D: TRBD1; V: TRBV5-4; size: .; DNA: TGTGCCAGCAGCCCTCCGGACAGGGGGAACACCGGGGAGCTGTTTTTT; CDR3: CASSPPDRGNTGELFF
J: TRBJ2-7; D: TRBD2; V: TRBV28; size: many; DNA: TGTGCCAGCAGCGTCGACCATTCGGGGGTAGCGGGAGTACAGTACTTC; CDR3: CASSVDHSGVAGVQYF
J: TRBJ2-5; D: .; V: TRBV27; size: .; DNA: TGTGCCAGCAGTTTATCGGGGACTGGGAAGACCCAGTACTTC; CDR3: CASSLSGTGKTQYF
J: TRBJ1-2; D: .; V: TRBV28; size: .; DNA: TGTGCCAGCAGTCCCCTCCGGACAGTAAACGGCTACACCTTC; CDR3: CASSPLRTVNGYTF
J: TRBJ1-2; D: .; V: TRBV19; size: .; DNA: TGTGCCAGTAGTATTCCCCGAGGAGCGTCGCCCGGGCGAGGGGATGGCTACACCTTC; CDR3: CASSIPRGASPGRGDGYTF
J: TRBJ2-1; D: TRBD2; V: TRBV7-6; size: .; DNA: TGTGCCAGCAGCTTAGTTCATTCTGGGGCTAGCGGGAACCATGAGCAGTTCTTC; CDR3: CASSLVHSGASGNHEQFF
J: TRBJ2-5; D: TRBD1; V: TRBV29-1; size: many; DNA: TGCAGCGTTGATGGGTGGGGGACAGGGAAGCAAGAGACCCAGTACTTC; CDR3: CSVDGWGTGKQETQYF
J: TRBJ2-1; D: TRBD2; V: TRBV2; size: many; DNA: TGTGCCAGCAGAGATACCCGTAGCGGGAATCGGTACAATGAGCAGTTCTTC; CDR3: CASRDTRSGNRYNEQFF
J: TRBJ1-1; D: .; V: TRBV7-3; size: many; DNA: TGTGCCAGCAGCTCCTTCATGAACACTGAAGCTTTCTTT; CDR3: CASSSFMNTEAFF
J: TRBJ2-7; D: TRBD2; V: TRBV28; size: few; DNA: TGTGCCAGCAGTCCTCCCGGACTAGCGGGAGGAACCGAGCAGTACTTC; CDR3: CASSPPGLAGGTEQYF
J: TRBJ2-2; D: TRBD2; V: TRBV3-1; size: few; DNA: TGTGCCAGCAGCCATTCTGGGATAGCGGGAGAAACCGGGGAGCTGTTTTTT; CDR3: CASSHSGIAGETGELFF
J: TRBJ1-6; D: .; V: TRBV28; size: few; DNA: TGTGCCAGCAGAGCGGGTAGCGCCTATAATTCACCCCTCCACTTT; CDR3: CASRAGSAYNSPLHF
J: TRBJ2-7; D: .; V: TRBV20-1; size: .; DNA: TGCAGTGCTGGACCCTCCCCCTACGAGCAGTACTTC; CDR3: CSAGPSPYEQYF
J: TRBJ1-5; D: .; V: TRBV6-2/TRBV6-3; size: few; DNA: TGTGCCAGCACCACAAGGGGCAGAGGAGATCAGCCCCAGCATTTT; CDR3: CASTTRGRGDQPQHF
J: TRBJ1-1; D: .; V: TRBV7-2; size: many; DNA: TGTGCCAGCAGCCCGCTACTTGAAGCTTTCTTT; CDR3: CASSPLLEAFF
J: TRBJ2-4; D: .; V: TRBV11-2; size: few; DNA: TGTGCCAGCAGCTCCTTCACGCTAGCCAAAAACATTCAGTACTTC; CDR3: CASSSFTLAKNIQYF
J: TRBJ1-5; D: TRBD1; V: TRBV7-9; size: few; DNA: TGTGCCAGCAGCCACGCGGGGACAGAAGGTCAGCCCCAGCATTTT; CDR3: CASSHAGTEGQPQHF
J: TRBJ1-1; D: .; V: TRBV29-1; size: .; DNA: TGCAGCGCACGTTCAGGGCTGAACACTGAAGCTTTCTTT; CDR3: CSARSGLNTEAFF
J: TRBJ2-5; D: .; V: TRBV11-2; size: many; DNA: TGTGCCAGCAGCTTAGAACAAGAGACCCAGTACTTC; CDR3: CASSLEQETQYF
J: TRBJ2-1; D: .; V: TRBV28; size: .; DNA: TGTGCCAGCAGCACTCCACAGGTCAGGGTCCACAATGAGCAGTTCTTC; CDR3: CASSTPQVRVHNEQFF